This TCR beta chain was recovered during a study of early T cells in non-severe SARS-CoV-2 infection. For the study at large: It was bulk RNA from unsorted whole blood that was sequenced, and the chains were unpaired.

Individual cDNA molecules were tagged with unique molecular identifiers. TCRdb redid the calling of the 5' RACE reads with MiXCR, one entry per CDR3 protein. The repertoire holds roughly 25,000 distinct CDR3 sequences, with about 4.4% as singletons. This clonotype occurred many times. V was clipped by 5 bases and J by 5 bases, with 24 bases between them. The V gene's germline CDR1 is SGHAT and CDR2 FQNNGV. This CDR3 comprises 17 residues. The sequencing input was whole blood. The genes are TRBV11-2 and TRBJ2-5, with D possibly matching TRBD2 (5 bases). The TCR originated in an adult who was a healthcare worker with PCR-confirmed SARS-CoV-2 infection or an uninfected control (not recorded which). The CDR3 here is CASSPNPEHRGSETQYF. In DNA form, the CDR3 reads TGTGCCAGCAGCCCCAACCCTGAGCACCGAGGGTCCGAGACCCAGTACTTC. Combining the CDR3 with reference TRBV11-2 and TRBJ2-5 gives the whole variable domain EAGVAQSPRYKIIEKRQSVAFWCNPISGHATLYWYQQILGQGPKLLIQFQNNGVVDDSQLPKDRFSAERLKGVDSTLKIQPAKLEDSAVYLCASSPNPEHRGSETQYFGPGTRLLVL.